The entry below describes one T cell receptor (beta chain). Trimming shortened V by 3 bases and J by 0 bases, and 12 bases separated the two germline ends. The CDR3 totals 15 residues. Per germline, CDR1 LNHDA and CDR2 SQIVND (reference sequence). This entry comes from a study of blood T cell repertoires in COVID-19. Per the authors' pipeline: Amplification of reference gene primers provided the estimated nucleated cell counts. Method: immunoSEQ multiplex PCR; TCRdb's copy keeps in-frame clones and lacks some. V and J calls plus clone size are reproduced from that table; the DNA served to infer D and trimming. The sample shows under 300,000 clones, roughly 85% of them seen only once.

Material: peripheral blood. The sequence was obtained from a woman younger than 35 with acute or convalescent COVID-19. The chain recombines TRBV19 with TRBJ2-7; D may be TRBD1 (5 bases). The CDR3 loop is CASSMGQIYSYEQYF. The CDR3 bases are TGTGCCAGTAGTATGGGGCAGATATACTCCTACGAGCAGTACTTC.